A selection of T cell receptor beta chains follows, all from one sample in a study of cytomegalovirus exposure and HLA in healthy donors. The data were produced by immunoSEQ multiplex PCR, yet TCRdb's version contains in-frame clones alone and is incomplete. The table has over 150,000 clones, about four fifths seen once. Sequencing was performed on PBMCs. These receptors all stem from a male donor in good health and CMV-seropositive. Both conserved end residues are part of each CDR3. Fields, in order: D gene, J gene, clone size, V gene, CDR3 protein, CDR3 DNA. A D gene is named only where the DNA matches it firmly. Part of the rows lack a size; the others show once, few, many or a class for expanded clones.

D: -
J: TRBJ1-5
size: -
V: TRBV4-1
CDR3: CASSLSRGPGPQHF
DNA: TGCGCCAGCAGCCTTTCCCGTGGTCCGGGGCCCCAGCATTTT

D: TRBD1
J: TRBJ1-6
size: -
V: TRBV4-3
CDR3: CASRLGTGEYSPLHF
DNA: TGCGCCAGCAGGTTGGGGACAGGGGAATATTCACCCCTCCACTTT

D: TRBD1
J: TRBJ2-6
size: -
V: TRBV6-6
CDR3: CATGDRPSGANVLTF
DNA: TGTGCCACCGGGGACAGACCCTCCGGGGCCAACGTCCTGACTTTC

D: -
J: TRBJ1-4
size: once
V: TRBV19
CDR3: CASTLRAGLAEKLFF
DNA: TGTGCCAGTACCCTCCGGGCAGGGTTGGCGGAAAAACTGTTTTTT

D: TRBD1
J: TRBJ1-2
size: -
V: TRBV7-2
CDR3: CASSLLARTVPGQSYGYTF
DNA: TGTGCCAGCAGCTTATTGGCCAGGACCGTCCCGGGACAGAGCTATGGCTACACCTTC

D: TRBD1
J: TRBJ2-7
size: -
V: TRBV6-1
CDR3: CASCPGQPYEQYF
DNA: TGTGCCAGCTGTCCGGGACAGCCTTACGAGCAGTACTTC

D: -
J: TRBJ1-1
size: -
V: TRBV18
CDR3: CASSTRGGPGLNTEAFF
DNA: TGTGCCAGCTCAACAAGGGGGGGCCCGGGGCTAAACACTGAAGCTTTCTTT

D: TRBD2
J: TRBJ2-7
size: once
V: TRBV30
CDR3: CAWSSSGGLIGSEQYF
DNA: TGTGCCTGGAGTTCTAGCGGGGGGCTAATTGGAAGCGAGCAGTACTTC

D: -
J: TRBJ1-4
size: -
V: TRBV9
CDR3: CASSTTGTLTEKLFF
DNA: TGTGCCAGCAGCACCACAGGGACATTAACTGAAAAACTGTTTTTT

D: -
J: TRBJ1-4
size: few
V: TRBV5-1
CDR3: CASRGQPNEKLFF
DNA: TGCGCCAGCAGGGGGCAGCCAAATGAAAAACTGTTTTTT

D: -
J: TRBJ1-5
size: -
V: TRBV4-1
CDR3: CASSQDRGQPQHF
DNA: TGCGCCAGCAGCCAAGATAGAGGTCAGCCCCAGCATTTT